These T cell receptor beta chains were read from a single sample in a study of blood T cell repertoires in COVID-19. Generated by immunoSEQ multiplex PCR, the TCRdb table keeps only in-frame clones and is missing some. The sample consists of about 300,000 clones, 86% of them appearing once. Sequences were obtained from PBMCs or T cells enriched from blood (not recorded which). The receptors come from a man aged 30 to 45 who had recovered from COVID-19. Each CDR3 is given with its conserved first and last residue. The D gene is left open where the match is weak. Expanded clones are given a class, and other clones once, few, many or no size at all.

>.|.|TRBV19|TRBJ1-5
CASSIRAGYRIHQPQHF
TGTGCCAGTAGTATTAGGGCAGGGTATCGTATTCATCAGCCCCAGCATTTT
>TRBD1|.|TRBV19|TRBJ2-3
CASSTWTGNHADTQYF
TGTGCCAGTAGTACCTGGACAGGGAATCACGCAGATACGCAGTATTTT
>TRBD2|few|TRBV2|TRBJ2-7
CASRGAPGLEEYF
TGTGCCAGCAGGGGCGCGCCGGGACTAGAGGAGTACTTC
>.|.|TRBV5-5|TRBJ1-2
CASSIGQGVDYGYTF
TGTGCCAGCAGCATAGGACAAGGGGTGGACTATGGCTACACCTTC
>.|.|TRBV5-1|TRBJ2-3
CASSLGLATAADTQYF
TGCGCCAGCAGCTTGGGCCTAGCGACCGCCGCAGATACGCAGTATTTT
>TRBD2|once|TRBV4-2|TRBJ2-5
CASSQSGGHQETQYF
TGTGCCAGCAGCCAGAGCGGGGGCCACCAAGAGACCCAGTACTTC
>.|.|TRBV12-3/TRBV12-4|TRBJ1-1
CASRRRGRAFF
TGTGCCAGCAGACGCAGGGGTCGGGCTTTCTTT
>.|few|TRBV29-1|TRBJ2-7
CSAGLRGTEQYF
TGCAGCGCCGGATTACGGGGGACCGAGCAGTACTTC
>TRBD1|once|TRBV6-1|TRBJ2-3
CASSEQGADTQYF
TGTGCCAGCAGTGAACAGGGGGCAGATACGCAGTATTTT
>TRBD1|.|TRBV15|TRBJ2-1
CATSARTGHNEQFF
TGTGCCACCAGCGCTAGGACAGGACACAATGAGCAGTTCTTC
>.|once|TRBV12-5|TRBJ2-1
CASGPARGAANEQFF
TGTGCTAGTGGCCCGGCCAGGGGGGCCGCAAATGAGCAGTTCTTC
>TRBD1|.|TRBV5-1|TRBJ2-1
CASSFTTGTGGGEQFF
TGCGCCAGCAGCTTTACAACCGGGACAGGGGGAGGTGAGCAGTTCTTC
>TRBD2|.|TRBV2|TRBJ2-3
CASILAGGGADTQYF
TGTGCCAGCATACTAGCGGGGGGCGGTGCGGATACGCAGTATTTT
>.|.|TRBV7-8|TRBJ2-7
CASSLGHSYEQYF
TGTGCCAGCAGCTTAGGTCACAGCTACGAGCAGTACTTC
>.|.|TRBV7-2|TRBJ2-5
CASSLEHQTQYF
TGTGCCAGCAGCTTAGAACACCAGACCCAGTACTTC
>.|.|TRBV7-8|TRBJ1-1
CASSPSPREAFF
TGTGCCAGCAGCCCGTCCCCCAGAGAAGCTTTCTTT
>.|.|TRBV28|TRBJ1-5
CASLTPRGGNQPQHF
TGTGCCAGCCTCACCCCGAGGGGAGGTAATCAGCCCCAGCATTTT
>.|few|TRBV29-1|TRBJ1-1
CSTRGNPSGTEAFF
TGCAGCACCCGAGGGAACCCAAGCGGCACTGAAGCTTTCTTT
>TRBD1|.|TRBV18|TRBJ1-1
CASSTGTGPNTEAFF
TGTGCCAGCTCAACCGGGACAGGGCCGAACACTGAAGCTTTCTTT
>TRBD2|.|TRBV6-1|TRBJ2-3
CASSEAQAGGPTDTQYF
TGTGCCAGCAGTGAAGCGCAAGCGGGGGGGCCCACAGATACGCAGTATTTT
>TRBD1|.|TRBV27|TRBJ1-1
CASSRGQGNTEAFF
TGTGCCAGCAGCCGCGGACAGGGTAACACTGAAGCTTTCTTT
>.|.|TRBV19|TRBJ2-7
CASRVGGAVGEQYF
TGTGCCAGTAGAGTAGGGGGGGCAGTCGGCGAGCAGTACTTC
>.|.|TRBV2|TRBJ2-1
CASRGASYNEQFF
TGTGCCAGCCGGGGTGCCTCCTACAATGAGCAGTTCTTC
>TRBD1|few|TRBV19|TRBJ2-7
CASSLGTGGFYEQYF
TGTGCCAGTAGCCTTGGGACAGGGGGCTTTTACGAGCAGTACTTC
>.|.|TRBV5-1|TRBJ2-1
CASSSSGSSYNEQFF
TGCGCCAGCAGCTCAAGCGGCTCCTCCTACAATGAGCAGTTCTTC
>.|.|TRBV27|TRBJ2-7
CASSVGVEQYF
TGTGCCAGCAGTGTTGGAGTCGAGCAGTACTTC
>TRBD1|.|TRBV19|TRBJ2-4
CASSIWPGGAAKNIQYF
TGTGCCAGTAGTATATGGCCAGGGGGCGCGGCCAAAAACATTCAGTACTTC
>.|.|TRBV28|TRBJ1-6
CASRSRKSSYNSPLHF
TGTGCCAGCAGGAGCCGCAAGAGCTCCTATAATTCACCCCTCCACTTT
>.|.|TRBV30|TRBJ1-4
CAWSGSDGVRVNEKLFF
TGTGCCTGGAGTGGCTCTGATGGGGTCAGGGTTAACGAAAAACTGTTTTTT
>.|.|TRBV7-9|TRBJ2-7
CASSFDNYEQYF
TGTGCCAGCAGCTTCGACAACTACGAGCAGTACTTC
>.|.|TRBV7-2|TRBJ1-5
CASSSDRISNQPQHF
TGTGCCAGCAGCTCCGACAGAATTAGCAATCAGCCCCAGCATTTT
>.|.|TRBV11-2|TRBJ2-7
CASSLVLSVEQYF
TGTGCCAGCAGCTTAGTCCTCTCGGTCGAGCAGTACTTC
>TRBD2|few|TRBV11-2|TRBJ2-5
CASSLVRGGGETQYF
TGTGCCAGCAGCTTAGTCCGGGGGGGCGGGGAGACCCAGTACTTC
>.|.|TRBV7-9|TRBJ2-2
CASSLVIGLAANTGELFF
TGTGCCAGCAGCTTAGTAATTGGGCTAGCCGCGAACACCGGGGAGCTGTTTTTT
>TRBD1|.|TRBV7-8|TRBJ2-1
CASSRLTGDNEQFF
TGTGCCAGCAGCCGCTTAACAGGGGACAATGAGCAGTTCTTC
>.|.|TRBV9|TRBJ2-3
CASSPRTVLGADTQYF
TGTGCCAGCAGCCCAAGGACGGTTTTAGGGGCAGATACGCAGTATTTT
>.|.|TRBV12-3/TRBV12-4|TRBJ2-7
CASSFNAYEQYF
TGTGCCAGCAGTTTTAATGCCTACGAGCAGTACTTC
>TRBD1|.|TRBV19|TRBJ1-4
CASRTGEKLFF
TGTGCCAGTAGGACAGGGGAAAAACTGTTTTTT
>TRBD1|.|TRBV9|TRBJ2-5
CASSVRTGGLETQYF
TGTGCCAGCAGCGTTAGGACAGGGGGCTTAGAGACCCAGTACTTC
>.|.|TRBV12-3/TRBV12-4|TRBJ2-7
CASSLVRGWEQYF
TGTGCCAGCAGTTTAGTCAGGGGCTGGGAGCAGTACTTC
>TRBD1|.|TRBV7-9|TRBJ1-6
CASSRQGRGNSPLHF
TGTGCCAGCAGTCGACAGGGTCGGGGTAATTCACCCCTCCACTTT
>TRBD2|.|TRBV11-3|TRBJ2-5
CASSSGLAGPRRETQYF
TGTGCCAGCAGCTCGGGACTAGCGGGCCCCCGCAGGGAGACCCAGTACTTC
>TRBD1|.|TRBV2|TRBJ2-2
CASSERQGFFPGELFF
TGTGCCAGCAGTGAGAGACAGGGGTTTTTCCCCGGGGAGCTGTTTTTT
>TRBD1|.|TRBV5-1|TRBJ2-7
CASSLEQGPTYEQYF
TGCGCCAGCAGCTTGGAACAGGGGCCCACCTACGAGCAGTACTTC
>.|once|TRBV6-5|TRBJ1-2
CASLEDRFYGYTF
TGTGCCAGCTTAGAAGACAGGTTCTATGGCTACACCTTC
>TRBD2|once|TRBV3-1/TRBV3-2|TRBJ2-3
CASSQDLVTSGEGDTQYF
TGTGCCAGCAGCCAAGATCTTGTGACTAGCGGGGAAGGGGATACGCAGTATTTT
>.|.|TRBV5-6|TRBJ2-4
CASSLRLPLAKNIQYF
TGTGCCAGCAGCTTGCGACTTCCTCTAGCCAAAAACATTCAGTACTTC
>TRBD1|.|TRBV4-2|TRBJ1-2
CASSQDLRTGLGYGYTF
TGTGCCAGCAGCCAAGATCTAAGGACAGGCCTTGGCTATGGCTACACCTTC